This T cell receptor beta chain was found in a study of shared clonotypes between healthy human individuals. The overall study: Participating donors consisted of two women and a few men aged 18 to 49.

Everyone who donated was a Caucasian adult who lived in Nashville, Tennessee. General study findings and limits: A handful of donors showed sharing of approximately 5% of naive CD4 clonotypes.

Data came from immunoSEQ multiplex PCR; TCRdb stores just in-frame clones and leaves some out. The sample holds more than 2 million clones, about 94% seen once. V shed 3 bases, J shed 4 bases, and the junction held 4 bases outside the gene matches. The V gene's germline CDR1 is SNHLY and CDR2 FYNNEI. The CDR3 length is 15 residues. Worth noting for this clone: Its antigen is not identified. The sample carries other DNA sequences with the same CDR3.

Sequencing was performed on naive CD4+ T cells sorted from blood. Described subset: CD45RA+ positively selected. The TCR comes from a man aged 18 to 29 in good health. V and J are TRBV2 and TRBJ2-5, with TRBD2 identical over 11 bases. CDR3 nucleotides: TGTGCCAGCAGTGAGGGCCTAGCGGGGGGAGAGACCCAGTACTTC. Its protein is CASSEGLAGGETQYF.